This T cell receptor (beta chain) comes out of a study of T cells in Graves' hyperthyroidism and ophthalmopathy. With V trimmed by 4 bases and J by 5 bases, 8 bases remained unmatched. The CDR3 totals 14 residues. From germline, CDR1 is SGDLS and CDR2 YYNGEE. This clonotype was found many times. Authors of the study amplified TCR beta CDR3 regions from RNA transcripts. An initial round of RT-PCR targeting the TCR CDR3 relied on the HTBI primer set. TCRdb recomputed calls from the multiplex PCR reads with MiXCR, one row per CDR3 protein. The sample carries 400,000 to 450,000 distinct CDR3 sequences, around 15% recorded once.

The source material was blood. The J gene is TRBJ1-1, the V gene TRBV9; 7 bases align to TRBD1. The clonotype was recovered from a man aged 18-30 years with Graves' ophthalmopathy. CDR3 nucleotide sequence: TGTGCCAGCAGCCCCCGACAGGGTACGACTGAAGCTTTCTTT. Protein: CASSPRQGTTEAFF.